This T cell receptor (beta chain) is from a study of CD8 T cells in Susac syndrome. Reverse transcription of roughly 0.5 to 1 ug RNA was performed with random hexamers. TCR beta CDR3 was amplified by immunoSEQ multiplex PCR. This amplification extended across 54 Vbeta and 13 Jbeta segments. MiXCR, applied by TCRdb to the immunoSEQ multiplex PCR reads, yields one record per CDR3 protein. The table records roughly 400,000 distinct CDR3 sequences, approximately 85% of them present only once. Negative isolation was used for CD8+ and CD4+ T cells and FACS enrichment for TEMRA cells. Trimming cost V 6 bases and J 1 base, with 9 bases left between them. CDR1 and CDR2 from the germline V gene are SQVTM and ANQGSEA. The CDR3 covers 13 residues.

The material sequenced was CD8+ T cells from PBMCs. The rearrangement links TRBV29-1 to TRBJ2-2; D might be TRBD2 (6 bases). The TCR sequence derives from a human donor with multiple sclerosis. CDR3 sequence (DNA): TGCAGCGTGTGGGAGGAGAACACCGGGGAGCTGTTTTTT. Translating it yields CSVWEENTGELFF.